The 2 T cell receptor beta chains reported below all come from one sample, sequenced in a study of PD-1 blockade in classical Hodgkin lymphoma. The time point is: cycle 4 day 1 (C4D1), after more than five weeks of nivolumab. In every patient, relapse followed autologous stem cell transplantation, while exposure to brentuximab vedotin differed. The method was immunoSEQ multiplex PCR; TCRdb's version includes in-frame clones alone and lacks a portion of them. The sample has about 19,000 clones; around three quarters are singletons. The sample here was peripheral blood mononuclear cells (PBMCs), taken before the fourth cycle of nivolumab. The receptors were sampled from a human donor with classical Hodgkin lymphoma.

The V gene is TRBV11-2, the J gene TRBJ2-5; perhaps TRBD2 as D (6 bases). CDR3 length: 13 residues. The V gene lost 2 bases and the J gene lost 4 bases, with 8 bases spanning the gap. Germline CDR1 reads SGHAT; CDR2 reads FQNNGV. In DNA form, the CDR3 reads TGTGCCAGCAGCTTACGGGGAGGAGAGACCCAGTACTTC. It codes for CASSLRGGETQYF. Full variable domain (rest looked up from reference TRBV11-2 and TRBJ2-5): EAGVAQSPRYKIIEKRQSVAFWCNPISGHATLYWYQQILGQGPKLLIQFQNNGVVDDSQLPKDRFSAERLKGVDSTLKIQPAKLEDSAVYLCASSLRGGETQYFGPGTRLLVL.

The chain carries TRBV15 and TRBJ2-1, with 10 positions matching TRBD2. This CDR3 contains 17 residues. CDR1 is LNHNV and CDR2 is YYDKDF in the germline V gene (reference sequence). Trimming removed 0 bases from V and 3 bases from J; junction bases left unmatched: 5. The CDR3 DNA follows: TGTGCCACCAGCAGAGATCTCCTAGCGGGAGTCTACAATGAGCAGTTCTTC. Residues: CATSRDLLAGVYNEQFF.